Sequencing of this T cell receptor (beta chain) was carried out in a study of cytomegalovirus exposure and HLA in healthy donors. Study-level background: Early released data comprised 80 million to 90 million unique TCRs from HLA-typed donors.

PCR amplification relied on 60 Vbeta primers (plus 13 Jbeta primers). Generated by immunoSEQ multiplex PCR, the TCRdb table keeps only in-frame clones and is missing some. The sample yields 150,000 to 200,000 clones, 80% seen once. Trimming took 2 bases from V and 1 from J, leaving 11 bases between them. The length of the CDR3 is 15 residues. Germline loops: CDR1 MNHNS, CDR2 SASEGT. About this clone: The target antigen is unknown.

Regarding the study as a whole: Researchers counted about 150 TCR beta chains as cytomegalovirus-associated. In a later analysis, HLA-associated beta chains showed higher expansion and lower generation probabilities than comparable chains. Among the sequence variants, a highly shared cluster was likely an artifact of sequencing.

This chain links TRBV6-1 with TRBJ1-1; D remains unclear. The sample comprised PBMCs. The clonotype comes from a girl between 10 and 17 years old in good health and CMV-seropositive. CDR3 residues: CASSENPGGNTEAFF. The CDR3 coding sequence is TGTGCCAGCAGTGAAAACCCGGGTGGGAACACTGAAGCTTTCTTT.